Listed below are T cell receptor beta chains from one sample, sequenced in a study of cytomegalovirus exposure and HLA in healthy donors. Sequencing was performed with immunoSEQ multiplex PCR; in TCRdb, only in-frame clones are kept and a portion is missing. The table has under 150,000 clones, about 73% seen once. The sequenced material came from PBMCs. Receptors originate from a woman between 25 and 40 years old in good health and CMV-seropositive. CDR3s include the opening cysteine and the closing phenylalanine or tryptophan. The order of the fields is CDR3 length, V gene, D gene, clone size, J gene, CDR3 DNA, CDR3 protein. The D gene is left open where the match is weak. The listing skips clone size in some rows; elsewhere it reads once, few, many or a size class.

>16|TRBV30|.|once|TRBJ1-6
TGTGCCTGGAGTGTACGGGGGGCTCCTCTCCCGGCACCCCTCCACTTT
CAWSVRGAPLPAPLHF
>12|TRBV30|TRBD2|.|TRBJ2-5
TGTGCTTATCAGCGGGGGCAAGAGACCCAGTACTTC
CAYQRGQETQYF
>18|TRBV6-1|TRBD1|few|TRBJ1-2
TGTGCCAGCAGTGAAGAGGGGGTGACAGGGAGGCGCAACTATGGCTACACCTTC
CASSEEGVTGRRNYGYTF
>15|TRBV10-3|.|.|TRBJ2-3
TGTGCCATCAGTGAGTCGAGCAGGGGAACAGATACGCAGTATTTT
CAISESSRGTDTQYF
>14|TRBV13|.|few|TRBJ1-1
TGTGCCAGCAGCTTAGTAAGGGGGAACACTGAAGCTTTCTTT
CASSLVRGNTEAFF
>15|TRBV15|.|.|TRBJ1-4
TGTGCCACCAGCAGACCCTCGGGGGGTGGTGAAAAACTGTTTTTT
CATSRPSGGGEKLFF
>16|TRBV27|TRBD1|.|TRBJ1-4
TGTGCCAGCAGCCTACGTCCCGGGACAGGGGGCAAAAAACTGTTTTTT
CASSLRPGTGGKKLFF
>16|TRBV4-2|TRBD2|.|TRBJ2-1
TGTGCCAGCAGCCAAACTAGCGGGGGGGCTCAAAAGGAGCAGTTCTTC
CASSQTSGGAQKEQFF
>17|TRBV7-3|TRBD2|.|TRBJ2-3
TGTGCCAGCAGCACGGGACTAGCGGGGCCCTTTGGGGATACGCAGTATTTT
CASSTGLAGPFGDTQYF
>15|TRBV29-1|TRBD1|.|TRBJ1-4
TGCAGCGTTCAGTATCCCGGACAGGGGAATGAAAAACTGTTTTTT
CSVQYPGQGNEKLFF
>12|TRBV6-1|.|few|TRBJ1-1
TGTGCCAGCAGTGTATACATGACTGAAGCTTTCTTT
CASSVYMTEAFF
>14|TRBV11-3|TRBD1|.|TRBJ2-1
TGTGCCAGCAGCTTGACAGGGCCCCCCAATGAGCAGTTCTTC
CASSLTGPPNEQFF
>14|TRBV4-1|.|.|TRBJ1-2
TGCGCCAGCAGCCACCACCCGACAGGCGAAGGCTACACCTTC
CASSHHPTGEGYTF
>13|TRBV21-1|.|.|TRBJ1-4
TGTGCCAGCAAAAACAGGGGGTGCGAAAAACTGTTTTTT
CASKNRGCEKLFF
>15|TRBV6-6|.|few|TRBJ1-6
TGTGCCAGCAGTGTTCGCACAGCTAATAATTCACCCCTCCACTTT
CASSVRTANNSPLHF
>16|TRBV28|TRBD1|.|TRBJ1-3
TGTGCCAGCAGTTCCGCGACAGGGAGCTCTGGAAACACCATATATTTT
CASSSATGSSGNTIYF
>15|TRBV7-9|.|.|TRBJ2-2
TGTGCCAGCAGCCTGGGGAGCGCGAACACCGGGGAGCTGTTTTTT
CASSLGSANTGELFF
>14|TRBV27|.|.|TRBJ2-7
TGTGCCAGCAGTCTCCGGGACAAATCCTACGAGCAGTACTTC
CASSLRDKSYEQYF
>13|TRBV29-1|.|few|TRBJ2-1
TGCAGCGGGGCCAGGGCCCCCGGCAATGAGCAGTTCTTC
CSGARAPGNEQFF
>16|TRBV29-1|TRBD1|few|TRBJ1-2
TGCAGCGTTGAAGATCAGGGGGCGCGGGCTAACTATGGCTACACCTTC
CSVEDQGARANYGYTF
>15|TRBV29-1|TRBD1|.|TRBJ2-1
TGCAGCGTTGTATCGTGGGACAGGGGTACGAATGAGCAGTTCTTC
CSVVSWDRGTNEQFF
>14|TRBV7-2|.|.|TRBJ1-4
TGTGCCAGCAGCCCGGACAGATCTAATGAAAAACTGTTTTTT
CASSPDRSNEKLFF